This TCR beta chain derives from a study of T cells in Graves' hyperthyroidism and ophthalmopathy. The overall study: Specimen type is peripheral blood, collected at initial diagnosis prior to any treatment.

Amplification yielded TCR beta CDR3 regions, with RNA transcripts as the source. First-round RT-PCR with HTBI primers amplified the TCR CDR3 region. Via MiXCR, TCRdb re-called the multiplex PCR reads, giving one row per CDR3 protein. The sample shows a few hundred thousand distinct CDR3 sequences, more than 15% of them seen only once. The sample holds a few counts of this clonotype. The patients, who ranged from 18 to 65 in age, presented with newly diagnosed hyperthyroidism lasting under 2 months. Used for diagnoses were clinical symptoms, serum thyroxine and TRAb, thyroid ultrasound and orbital computed tomography. The receptor was isolated from a woman aged 25 to 45 with Graves' hyperthyroidism. The sequenced sample consisted of blood.

The CDR3 nucleotides read TGTGCCAGCAGCACCGGACTAGCGGGAGTATCAGAGACCCAGTACTTC. It encodes CASSTGLAGVSETQYF. V is TRBV5-4 and J is TRBJ2-5, with 13 bases lining up with TRBD2. Germline CDR1 is SGHNT and CDR2 is YYREEE (reference sequence). The CDR3 spans 16 residues. Trimming at V came to 4 bases and at J to 4 bases, leaving 7 bases not matched to a gene.